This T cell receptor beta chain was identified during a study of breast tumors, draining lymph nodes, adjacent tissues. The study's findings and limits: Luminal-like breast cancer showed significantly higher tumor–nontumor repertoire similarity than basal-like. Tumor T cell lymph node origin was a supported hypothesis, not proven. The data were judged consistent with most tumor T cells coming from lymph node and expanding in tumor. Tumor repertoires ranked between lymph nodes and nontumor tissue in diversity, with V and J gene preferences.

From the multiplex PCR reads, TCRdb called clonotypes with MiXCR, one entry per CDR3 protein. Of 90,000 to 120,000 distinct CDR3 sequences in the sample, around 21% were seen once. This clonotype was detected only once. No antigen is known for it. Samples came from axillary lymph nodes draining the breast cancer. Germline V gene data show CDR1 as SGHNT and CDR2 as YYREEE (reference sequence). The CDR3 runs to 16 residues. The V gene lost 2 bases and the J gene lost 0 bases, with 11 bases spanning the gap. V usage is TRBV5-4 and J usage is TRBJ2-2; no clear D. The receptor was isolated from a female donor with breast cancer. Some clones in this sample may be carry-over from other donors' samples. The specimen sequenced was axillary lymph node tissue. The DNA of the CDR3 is TGTGCCAGCAGCTTTGGTAGGCAGACGAACACCGGGGAGCTGTTTTTT. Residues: CASSFGRQTNTGELFF.